Listed here is a single T cell receptor beta chain. Germline values: CDR1 MNHEY, CDR2 SVGAGI. There are 15 residues in the CDR3. V lost 0 bases, J lost 8 bases, and 4 bases stayed unmatched. This record belongs to a study of T cell changes during pregnancy in multiple sclerosis. Assay: immunoSEQ multiplex PCR; the TCRdb copy retains only in-frame clones and omits some. The sample holds some 70,000 clones; approximately 91% are singletons and the top ten take under 3%. Sequences were derived from peripheral blood, sampled in the first trimester of pregnancy. The TCR originated in a female donor with multiple sclerosis, enrolled in a pregnancy study. The chain uses TRBV6-5 and TRBJ1-6; the match to TRBD1 covers 7 bases. The CDR3 coding sequence is TGTGCCAGCAGTTACTCGACAGGGTTGGATTCACCCCTCCACTTT. Protein: CASSYSTGLDSPLHF.